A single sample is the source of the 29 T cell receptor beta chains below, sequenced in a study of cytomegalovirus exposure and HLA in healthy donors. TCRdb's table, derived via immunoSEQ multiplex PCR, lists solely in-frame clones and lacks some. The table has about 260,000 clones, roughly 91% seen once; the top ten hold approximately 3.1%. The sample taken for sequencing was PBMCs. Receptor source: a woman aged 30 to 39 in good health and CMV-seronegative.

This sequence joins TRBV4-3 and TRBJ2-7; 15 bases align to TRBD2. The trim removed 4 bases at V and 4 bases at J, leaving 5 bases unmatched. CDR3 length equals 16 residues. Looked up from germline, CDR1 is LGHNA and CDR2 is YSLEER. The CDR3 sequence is CASSPEGTSGRYEQYF. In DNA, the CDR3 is TGCGCCAGCAGCCCAGAAGGGACTAGCGGGAGGTACGAGCAGTACTTC.

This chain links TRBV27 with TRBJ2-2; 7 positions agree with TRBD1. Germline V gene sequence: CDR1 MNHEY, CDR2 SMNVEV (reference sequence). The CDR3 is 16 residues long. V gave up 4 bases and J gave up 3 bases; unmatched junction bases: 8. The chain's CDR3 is CASSSPTGKYTGELFF. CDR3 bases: TGTGCCAGCAGTTCACCGACAGGGAAATACACCGGGGAGCTGTTTTTT.

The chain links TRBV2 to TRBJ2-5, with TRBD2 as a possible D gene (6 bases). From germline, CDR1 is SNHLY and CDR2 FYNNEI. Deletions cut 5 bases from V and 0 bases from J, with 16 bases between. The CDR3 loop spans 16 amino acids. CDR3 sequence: CASSRGSTSYQETQYF. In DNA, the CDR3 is TGTGCCAGCAGTCGGGGGTCTACTTCGTACCAAGAGACCCAGTACTTC.

This chain's CDR3 is CATSTSRAGKSIGELFF. CDR3 in DNA: TGTGCCACCAGCACCTCTCGAGCGGGGAAATCTATCGGGGAGCTGTTTTTT. The rearrangement links TRBV15 to TRBJ2-2, with 7 bases identical to TRBD2. The CDR3 sequence is 17 residues long. Germline V CDR1 and CDR2: LNHNV, YYDKDF (reference sequence). V lost 4 bases, J lost 7 bases, and 15 bases stayed unmatched.

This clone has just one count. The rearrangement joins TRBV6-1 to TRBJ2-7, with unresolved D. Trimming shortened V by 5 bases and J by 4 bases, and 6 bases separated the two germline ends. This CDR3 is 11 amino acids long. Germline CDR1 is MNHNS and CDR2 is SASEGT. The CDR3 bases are TGTGCCAGCAGTTACCCATACGAGCAGTACTTC. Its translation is CASSYPYEQYF.

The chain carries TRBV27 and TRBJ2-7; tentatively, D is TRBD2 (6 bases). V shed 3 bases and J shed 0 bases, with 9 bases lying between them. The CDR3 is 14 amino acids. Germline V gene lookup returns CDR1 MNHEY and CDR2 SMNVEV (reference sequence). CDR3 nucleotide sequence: TGTGCCAGCAGTTTGGGCGGGACCTCCTACGAGCAGTACTTC. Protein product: CASSLGGTSYEQYF.

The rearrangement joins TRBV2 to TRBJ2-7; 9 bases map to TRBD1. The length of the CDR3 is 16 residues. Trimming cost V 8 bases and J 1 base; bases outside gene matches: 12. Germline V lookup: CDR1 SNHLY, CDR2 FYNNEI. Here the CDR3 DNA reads TGTGCCAGCGGATTGTACAGGGGGCTGGGGTCCTACGAGCAGTACTTC. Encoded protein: CASGLYRGLGSYEQYF.

The CDR3 DNA is TGTGCCACCAGCCCCCGACCCTCACTAGCGGGAGGACGCTACGAGCAGTACTTC. Translating gives CATSPRPSLAGGRYEQYF. The V call is TRBV15, the J call TRBJ2-7, with 12 bases aligning to TRBD2. Germline values: CDR1 LNHNV, CDR2 YYDKDF (reference sequence). J was trimmed by 3 bases and V by 5 bases; bases with no gene match: 14. The length of the CDR3 is 18 residues.

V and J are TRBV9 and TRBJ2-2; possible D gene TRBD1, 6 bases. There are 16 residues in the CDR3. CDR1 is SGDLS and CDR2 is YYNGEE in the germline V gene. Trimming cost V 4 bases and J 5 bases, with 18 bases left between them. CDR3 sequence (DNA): TGTGCCAGCAGCTTAGGGACGGGGCAGGGGACCGGGGAGCTGTTTTTT. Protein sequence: CASSLGTGQGTGELFF.

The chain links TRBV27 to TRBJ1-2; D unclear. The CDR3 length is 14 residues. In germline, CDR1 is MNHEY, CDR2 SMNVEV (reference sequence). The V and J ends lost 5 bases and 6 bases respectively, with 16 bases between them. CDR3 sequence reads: CASSANPGPNGYTF. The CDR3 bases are TGTGCCAGCAGTGCGAACCCCGGACCAAATGGCTACACCTTC.

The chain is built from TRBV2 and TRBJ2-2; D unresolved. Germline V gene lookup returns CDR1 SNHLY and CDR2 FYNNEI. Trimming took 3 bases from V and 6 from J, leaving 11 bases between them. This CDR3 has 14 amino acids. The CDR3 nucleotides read TGTGCCAGCAGTGAGACAAATGGTTCCGGGGAGCTGTTTTTT. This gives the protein CASSETNGSGELFF.

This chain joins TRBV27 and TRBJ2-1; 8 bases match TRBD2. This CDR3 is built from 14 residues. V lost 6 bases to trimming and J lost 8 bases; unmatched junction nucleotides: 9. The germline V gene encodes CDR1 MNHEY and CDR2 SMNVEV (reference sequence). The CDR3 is CASREVAGPDEQFF. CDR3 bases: TGTGCCAGCAGAGAGGTAGCGGGGCCTGATGAGCAGTTCTTC.

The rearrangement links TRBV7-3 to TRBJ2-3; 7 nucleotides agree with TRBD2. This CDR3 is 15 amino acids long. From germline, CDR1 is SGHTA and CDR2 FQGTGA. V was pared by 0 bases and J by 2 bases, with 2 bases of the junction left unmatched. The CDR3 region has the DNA TGTGCCAGCAGCTTAACAGGGAGGGTCACAGATACGCAGTATTTT. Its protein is CASSLTGRVTDTQYF. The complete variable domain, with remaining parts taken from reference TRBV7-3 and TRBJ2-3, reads GAGVSQTPSNKVTEKGKYVELRCDPISGHTALYWYRQSLGQGPEFLIYFQGTGAADDSGLPNDRFFAVRPEGSVSTLKIQRTERGDSAVYLCASSLTGRVTDTQYFGPGTRLTVL.

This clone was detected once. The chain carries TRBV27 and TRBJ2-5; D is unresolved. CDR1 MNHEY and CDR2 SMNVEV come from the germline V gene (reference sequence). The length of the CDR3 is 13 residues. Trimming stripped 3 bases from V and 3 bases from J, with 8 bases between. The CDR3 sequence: CASSFGHKETQYF. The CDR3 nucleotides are TGTGCCAGCAGTTTTGGGCACAAAGAGACCCAGTACTTC.

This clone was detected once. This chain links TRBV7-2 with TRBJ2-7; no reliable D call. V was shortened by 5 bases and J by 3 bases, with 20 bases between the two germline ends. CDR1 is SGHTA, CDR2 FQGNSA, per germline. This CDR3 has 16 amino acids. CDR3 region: CASSPADIINRYEQYF. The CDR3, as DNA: TGTGCCAGCAGCCCGGCAGACATCATCAATCGCTACGAGCAGTACTTC.

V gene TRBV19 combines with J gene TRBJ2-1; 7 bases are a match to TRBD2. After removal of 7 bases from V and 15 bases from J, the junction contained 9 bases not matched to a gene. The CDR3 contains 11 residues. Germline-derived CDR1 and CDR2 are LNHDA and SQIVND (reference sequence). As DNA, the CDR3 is TGTGCCAGTAAAGGGGACTATGTGCTGTTCTTC. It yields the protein CASKGDYVLFF.

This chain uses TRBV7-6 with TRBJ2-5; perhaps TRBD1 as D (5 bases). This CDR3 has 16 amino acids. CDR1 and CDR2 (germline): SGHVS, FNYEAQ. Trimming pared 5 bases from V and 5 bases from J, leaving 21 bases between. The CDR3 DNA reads TGTGCCAGCAGCCCCAATTACCAGGGAAAGAGGGAGACCCAGTACTTC. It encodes CASSPNYQGKRETQYF.

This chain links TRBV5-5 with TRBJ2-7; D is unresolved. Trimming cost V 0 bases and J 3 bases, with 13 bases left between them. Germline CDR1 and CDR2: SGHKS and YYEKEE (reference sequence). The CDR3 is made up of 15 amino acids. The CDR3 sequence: CASSLEVNSFYEQYF. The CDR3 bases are TGTGCCAGCAGCTTGGAGGTTAATAGCTTCTACGAGCAGTACTTC.

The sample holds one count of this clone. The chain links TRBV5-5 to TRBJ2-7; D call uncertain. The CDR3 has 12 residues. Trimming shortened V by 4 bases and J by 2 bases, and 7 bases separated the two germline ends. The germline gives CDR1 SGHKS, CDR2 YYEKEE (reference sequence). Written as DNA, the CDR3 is TGTGCCAGCAGCGCCGCAACCTACGAGCAGTACTTC. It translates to CASSAATYEQYF.

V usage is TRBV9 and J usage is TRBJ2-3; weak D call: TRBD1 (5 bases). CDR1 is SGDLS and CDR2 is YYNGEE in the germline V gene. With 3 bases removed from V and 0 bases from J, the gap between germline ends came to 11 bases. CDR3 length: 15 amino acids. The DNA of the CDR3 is TGTGCCAGCAGCGCGGACACTTCTAGCACAGATACGCAGTATTTT. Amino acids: CASSADTSSTDTQYF.

CDR3 DNA: TGTGCCAGTAGTACGCGGACAGGGGGTTTAGTGACCCAGTACTTC. Its protein is CASSTRTGGLVTQYF. The V and J genes are TRBV19 and TRBJ2-5, with 10 bases fitting TRBD1. The V and J ends lost 4 bases and 7 bases, in that order; junction bases with no gene match: 9. Germline loops: CDR1 LNHDA, CDR2 SQIVND (reference sequence). This CDR3 has 15 amino acids.

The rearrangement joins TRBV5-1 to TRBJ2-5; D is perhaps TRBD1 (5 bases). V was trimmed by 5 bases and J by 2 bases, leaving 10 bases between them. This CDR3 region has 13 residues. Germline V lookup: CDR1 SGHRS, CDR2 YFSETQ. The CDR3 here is CASRRGLQETQYF. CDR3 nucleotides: TGCGCCAGCAGAAGGGGCCTACAAGAGACCCAGTACTTC.

The chain's CDR3 is CASSYSGIGTEAFF. In nucleotides, the CDR3 is TGTGCCAGCAGTTATTCAGGGATTGGCACTGAAGCTTTCTTT. This chain joins TRBV6-5 and TRBJ1-1; D perhaps matches TRBD1 (5 bases). Trimming cost V 3 bases and J 4 bases, with 12 bases left between them. The CDR3 length is 14 residues. Germline lookup yields CDR1 MNHEY and CDR2 SVGAGI.

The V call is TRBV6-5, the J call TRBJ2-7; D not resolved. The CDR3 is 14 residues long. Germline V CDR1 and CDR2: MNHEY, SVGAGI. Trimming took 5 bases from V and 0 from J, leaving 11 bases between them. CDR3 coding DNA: TGTGCCAGCAGTCAATCCGGAAGCTCCTACGAGCAGTACTTC. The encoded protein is CASSQSGSSYEQYF.

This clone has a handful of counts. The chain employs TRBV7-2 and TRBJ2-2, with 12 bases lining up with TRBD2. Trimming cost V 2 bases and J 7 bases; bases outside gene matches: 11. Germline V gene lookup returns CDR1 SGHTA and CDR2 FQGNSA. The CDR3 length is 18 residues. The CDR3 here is CASSLFPSGRAVGGELFF. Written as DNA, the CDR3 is TGTGCCAGCAGCTTATTCCCTAGCGGGAGGGCCGTTGGCGGGGAGCTGTTTTTT.

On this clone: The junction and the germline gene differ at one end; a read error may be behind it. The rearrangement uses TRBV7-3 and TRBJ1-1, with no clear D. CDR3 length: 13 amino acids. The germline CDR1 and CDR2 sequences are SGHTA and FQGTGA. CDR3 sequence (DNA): TGTGCCAGCAGCCTAACGATGAACACTGAAGCTTTCTTT. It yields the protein CASSLTMNTEAFF. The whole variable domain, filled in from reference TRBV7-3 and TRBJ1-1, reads GAGVSQTPSNKVTEKGKYVELRCDPISGHTALYWYRQSLGQGPEFLIYFQGTGAADDSGLPNDRFFAVRPEGSVSTLKIQRTERGDSAVYLCASSLTMNTEAFFGQGTRLTVV.

CDR3 coding DNA: TGTGCCAGCAGCCAAGGCGAAAGCGGGTTCTCCTACGAGCAGTACTTC. Translated: CASSQGESGFSYEQYF. The chain is built from TRBV4-2 and TRBJ2-7; possibly TRBD2 for D (6 bases). Trimming left V 1 base short and J 0 bases short, with 13 bases between. The CDR3 is 16 amino acids. The germline CDR1 and CDR2 sequences are LGHNA and YNFKEQ.

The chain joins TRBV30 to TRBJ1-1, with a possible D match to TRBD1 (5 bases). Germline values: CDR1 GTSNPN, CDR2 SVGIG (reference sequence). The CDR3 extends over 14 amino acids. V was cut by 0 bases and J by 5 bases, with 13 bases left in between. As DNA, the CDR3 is TGTGCCTGGAGTGTACCTGGGGCTGGGACTGAAGCTTTCTTT. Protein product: CAWSVPGAGTEAFF.

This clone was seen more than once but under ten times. This chain's CDR3 is CASSYLGNQPQHF. The CDR3 DNA is TGTGCCAGCAGTTATTTAGGCAATCAGCCCCAGCATTTT. The chain employs TRBV6-6 and TRBJ1-5; no reliable D call. The CDR3 extends over 13 amino acids. Looked up from germline, CDR1 is MNHNY and CDR2 is SVGAGI (reference sequence). V shed 3 bases and J shed 2 bases, with 5 bases lying between them.